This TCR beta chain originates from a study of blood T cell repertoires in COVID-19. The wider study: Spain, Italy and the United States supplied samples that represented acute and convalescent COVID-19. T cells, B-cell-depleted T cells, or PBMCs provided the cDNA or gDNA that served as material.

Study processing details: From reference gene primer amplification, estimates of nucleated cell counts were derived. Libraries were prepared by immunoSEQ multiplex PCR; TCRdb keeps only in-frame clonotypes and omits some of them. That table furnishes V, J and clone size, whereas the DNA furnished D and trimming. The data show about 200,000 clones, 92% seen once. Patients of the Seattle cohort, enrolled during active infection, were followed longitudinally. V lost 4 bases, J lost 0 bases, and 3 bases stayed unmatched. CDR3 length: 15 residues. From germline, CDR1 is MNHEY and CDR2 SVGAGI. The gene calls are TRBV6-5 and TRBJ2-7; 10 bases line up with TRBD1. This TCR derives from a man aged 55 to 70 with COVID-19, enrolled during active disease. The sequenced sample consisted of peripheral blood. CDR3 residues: CASSSGTGDSYEQYF. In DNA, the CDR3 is TGTGCCAGCAGTTCCGGGACAGGGGACTCCTACGAGCAGTACTTC.